This TCR beta chain was observed in a study of Ad26.COV2.S vaccination and SARS-CoV-2 variants. The data were produced by immunoSEQ multiplex PCR, yet TCRdb's version contains in-frame clones alone and is incomplete. The sample gives some 340,000 clones, around four fifths of which show up once; 2% to 2.5% is in the top ten. Treatment reported: some 20 received Ad26.COV2.S at low or high dose, single or two shots; about five received placebo; per-sample allocation not given. Day 63 following the first vaccine or placebo injection was when the samples were taken. Material: peripheral blood, obtained in a trial of Ad26.COV2.S vaccine versus placebo. The sequence came from a person between 18 and 60 years old who received the Ad26.COV2.S COVID-19 vaccine or a placebo.

In DNA, the CDR3 is TGTGCCAGTGGACTAGCGGGGGGGCCGACTACAGCAGATACGCAGTATTTT. Translation gives CASGLAGGPTTADTQYF. The chain uses TRBV27 and TRBJ2-3; 15 nucleotides agree with TRBD2. Looked up from germline, CDR1 is MNHEY and CDR2 is SMNVEV (reference sequence). CDR3 length equals 17 residues. Trimming took 9 bases from V and 4 from J; bases not matched to a gene: 11.